These 21 T cell receptor beta chains share one sample of origin, sequenced in a study of OX40 agonist ivuxolimab in advanced cancers. Measured with immunoSEQ multiplex PCR; TCRdb has only the in-frame clones, and not every one. The sample yields some 28,000 clones, around 88% seen once. The material sequenced was CD4+ or CD8+ T cells sorted from blood, taken in a trial of the OX40 agonist ivuxolimab. The receptors derive from an adult with an advanced solid tumor such as melanoma, head and neck, liver or kidney cancer.

This chain uses TRBV5-6 with TRBJ2-7; 13 positions agree with TRBD2. J gave up 1 base and V 3 bases, and 4 bases lay outside the gene matches. Germline-derived CDR1 and CDR2 are SGHDT and YYEEEE. This CDR3 has 16 amino acids. CDR3 protein: CASSSVTSGRSYEQYF. CDR3 coding DNA: TGTGCCAGCAGCTCGGTGACTAGCGGGAGGTCCTACGAGCAGTACTTC.

The gene calls are TRBV28 and TRBJ2-1; TRBD2 is a possible D gene (5 bases). Trimming removed 3 bases from V and 3 bases from J, with 9 bases in between. The CDR3 loop spans 14 amino acids. The germline V gene has CDR1 MDHEN and CDR2 SYDVKM. DNA of the CDR3: TGTGCCAGCAGTTTTGCACGGGGCTACAATGAGCAGTTCTTC. It specifies CASSFARGYNEQFF. Complete variable domain (other parts from reference TRBV28 and TRBJ2-1): DVKVTQSSRYLVKRTGEKVFLECVQDMDHENMFWYRQDPGLGLRLIYFSYDVKMKEKGDIPEGYSVSREKKERFSLILESASTNQTSMYLCASSFARGYNEQFFGPGTRLTVL.

As regards this clone: The junction differs from germline at one of its ends, possibly a read error. The J gene is TRBJ1-2, the V gene TRBV9, with TRBD1 matching 8 bases. CDR1 is SGDLS, CDR2 YYNGEE, per germline. This CDR3 contains 14 residues. CDR3 DNA sequence: TGTGCCAGCAGCCCGGAGAGGGACAGGCAATCGGGTGCCTTC. Its translation is CASSPERDRQSGAF.

This clone was counted once. The V gene is TRBV4-2, the J gene TRBJ2-7; 8 bases map to TRBD2. The germline V gene has CDR1 LGHNA and CDR2 YNFKEQ. The CDR3 runs to 21 residues. Losses at the gene ends were 4 bases for V and 0 bases for J; bases not matched to a gene: 23. The CDR3 sequence: CASSRPWERGIVRPSSYEQYF. The DNA of the CDR3 is TGTGCCAGCAGCCGGCCGTGGGAGCGGGGGATCGTCCGGCCTAGCTCCTACGAGCAGTACTTC.

This clone is a singleton in its sample. The V call is TRBV11-2, the J call TRBJ1-1; D ambiguous. Germline V gene data show CDR1 as SGHAT and CDR2 as FQNNGV. Trimming cost V 1 base and J 4 bases, with 7 bases left between them. The CDR3 is made up of 13 amino acids. This CDR3 reads CASSLGAGTEAFF. The DNA for the CDR3 is TGTGCCAGCAGCTTAGGGGCGGGCACTGAAGCTTTCTTT. The variable domain in full, with the rest retrieved from reference TRBV11-2 and TRBJ1-1, is EAGVAQSPRYKIIEKRQSVAFWCNPISGHATLYWYQQILGQGPKLLIQFQNNGVVDDSQLPKDRFSAERLKGVDSTLKIQPAKLEDSAVYLCASSLGAGTEAFFGQGTRLTVV.

The V call is TRBV28, the J call TRBJ2-3; a weak D match, TRBD2 (5 bases). V gave up 5 bases and J gave up 10 bases, with 10 bases separating them. The CDR3 spans 11 residues. Germline V lookup: CDR1 MDHEN, CDR2 SYDVKM. DNA for the CDR3: TGTGCCAGCAGTCCGGCGAGGGCGCAGTATTTT. Its translation: CASSPARAQYF.

The chain has TRBV27 and TRBJ2-1; no clear D gene. The CDR3 length is 13 residues. The V and J ends lost 2 bases and 10 bases respectively, with 12 bases between them. Germline V gene sequence: CDR1 MNHEY, CDR2 SMNVEV (reference sequence). Written as DNA, the CDR3 is TGTGCCAGCAGTTTACCCAAAATGCGGGAGCAGTTCTTC. The encoded protein is CASSLPKMREQFF.

The chain links TRBV29-1 to TRBJ2-3; D is perhaps TRBD1 (6 bases). Between the trimmed V and J ends, which lost 7 bases and 4 bases, there was a span of 18 bases. CDR1 is SQVTM and CDR2 is ANQGSEA in the germline V gene. The CDR3 has 14 amino acids. The CDR3 coding sequence is TGCAGCGGGGGCCGGGACACCGCAGCAGATACGCAGTATTTT. It yields the protein CSGGRDTAADTQYF.

The chain has TRBV5-1 and TRBJ1-5; 8 bases are a match to TRBD1. The CDR3 length is 17 residues. With 2 bases clipped from V and 4 bases from J, the junction kept 11 bases outside the gene matches. Germline V gene lookup returns CDR1 SGHRS and CDR2 YFSETQ. CDR3 in amino acids: CASSLLDRELRNQPQHF. CDR3 bases: TGCGCCAGCAGCTTACTGGACAGGGAATTGAGAAATCAGCCCCAGCATTTT.

The rearrangement joins TRBV5-1 to TRBJ1-6; D unresolved. This CDR3 is built from 14 residues. The ends were cut back, 4 bases at V and 13 bases at J, with 18 bases in the middle. The germline CDR1 and CDR2 sequences are SGHRS and YFSETQ. The CDR3 loop reads CASSPEQALGPLHF. Written as DNA, the CDR3 is TGCGCCAGCAGCCCAGAGCAGGCCCTCGGGCCCCTCCACTTT.

The chain joins TRBV5-4 to TRBJ1-1; D uncertain. The germline V and J ends were trimmed by 3 bases and 4 bases, with 13 bases remaining between them. Germline assignment: CDR1 SGHNT and CDR2 YYREEE (reference sequence). The CDR3 has 14 residues. The CDR3 is CASSSWTEVTEAFF. The CDR3 nucleotides are TGTGCCAGCAGCTCCTGGACGGAGGTCACTGAAGCTTTCTTT.

V gene TRBV29-1 combines with J gene TRBJ2-1; D uncertain. This CDR3 is 13 amino acids long. The germline CDR1 and CDR2 sequences are SQVTM and ANQGSEA. The V and J ends lost 8 bases and 2 bases respectively, with 13 bases between them. CDR3 coding DNA: TGCAGCCTAGGGTCTCCAGCCTACAATGAGCAGTTCTTC. As protein: CSLGSPAYNEQFF.

The CDR3: CASRARQGGNYGYTF. The CDR3 region has the DNA TGTGCCAGCAGAGCGCGACAGGGAGGCAACTATGGCTACACCTTC. The rearrangement uses TRBV28 and TRBJ1-2; 7 bases agree with TRBD1. Germline trimming cut 6 bases from V and 2 bases from J; bases unmatched to any gene: 9. Germline-derived CDR1 and CDR2 are MDHEN and SYDVKM. The CDR3 length is 15 residues.

J is TRBJ1-1 and V is TRBV30; D is ambiguous. V lost 2 bases and J 3 bases, leaving 10 bases between the germline ends. The CDR3 covers 13 residues. Germline loops: CDR1 GTSNPN, CDR2 SVGIG (reference sequence). As DNA, the CDR3 is TGTGCCTGGAGTCGAGGGCGGGACACTGAAGCTTTCTTT. Amino acid sequence: CAWSRGRDTEAFF.

This chain connects TRBV5-4 to TRBJ2-2, with 13 positions matching TRBD2. Germline V gene sequence: CDR1 SGHNT, CDR2 YYREEE (reference sequence). This CDR3 has 18 amino acids. Trimming took 4 bases from V and 4 from J; bases not matched to a gene: 10. CDR3 nucleotides: TGTGCCAGCAGCCGCGGACTAGCGGGGGCCCCGGGCACCGGGGAGCTGTTTTTT. It is translated as CASSRGLAGAPGTGELFF.

This clone was detected only a few times. CDR3 sequence (DNA): TGTGCCAGCAGCACTATAGGGGACAGGGGCTACGAGCAGTACTTC. Its protein is CASSTIGDRGYEQYF. The genes are TRBV11-2 and TRBJ2-7; 10 nucleotides align to TRBD1. The CDR3 has 15 residues. Germline CDR1 SGHAT, CDR2 FQNNGV. The V segment lost 5 bases and the J segment 3 bases; nucleotides outside the gene matches: 7. Full variable domain (missing parts from reference TRBV11-2 and TRBJ2-7): EAGVAQSPRYKIIEKRQSVAFWCNPISGHATLYWYQQILGQGPKLLIQFQNNGVVDDSQLPKDRFSAERLKGVDSTLKIQPAKLEDSAVYLCASSTIGDRGYEQYFGPGTRLTVT.

The chain is built from TRBV15 and TRBJ2-3, with 9 positions matching TRBD1. Trimming at V came to 1 base and at J to 0 bases, leaving 8 bases not matched to a gene. Germline lookup yields CDR1 LNHNV and CDR2 YYDKDF (reference sequence). The CDR3 contains 18 residues. The CDR3 here is CATSRGWDRDGSTDTQYF. CDR3 DNA sequence: TGTGCCACCAGCAGAGGCTGGGACAGGGATGGGAGCACAGATACGCAGTATTTT.

The V call is TRBV5-4, the J call TRBJ2-7; a weak D match, TRBD2 (6 bases). The CDR3 consists of 15 residues. Germline lookup yields CDR1 SGHNT and CDR2 YYREEE (reference sequence). Trimming pared 3 bases from V and 3 bases from J, leaving 16 bases between. The CDR3 here is CASSSPSAGIYEQYF. The CDR3 region has the DNA TGTGCCAGCAGCTCACCAAGCGCGGGAATCTACGAGCAGTACTTC.

The chain carries TRBV5-1 and TRBJ2-1, with a tentative D call TRBD2 (5 bases). The CDR3 covers 13 residues. Germline V gene lookup returns CDR1 SGHRS and CDR2 YFSETQ. Trimming removed 2 bases at V and 10 bases at J, with 13 bases between. For the CDR3, the DNA is TGCGCCAGCAGCTTAACTCCCGGGGTGGAGCAGTTCTTC. It translates to CASSLTPGVEQFF.

This chain links TRBV7-7 with TRBJ2-2; 7 nucleotides line up with TRBD1. Germline loops: CDR1 SSHAT, CDR2 FNYEAQ (reference sequence). There are 16 residues in the CDR3. V dropped 5 bases and J dropped 3; count of bases not matched to a gene: 9. The CDR3 DNA follows: TGTGCCAGCAGCCCCTTAGCCAGGGGGTACACCGGGGAGCTGTTTTTT. This translates into CASSPLARGYTGELFF.

The J gene is TRBJ2-7, the V gene TRBV6-1, with 9 bases lining up with TRBD1. With 6 bases clipped from V and 0 bases from J, the junction kept 6 bases outside the gene matches. The V gene's germline CDR1 is MNHNS and CDR2 SASEGT. The CDR3 covers 15 residues. The CDR3 loop reads CASRDRGLSSYEQYF. For the CDR3, the DNA is TGTGCCAGCAGGGACAGGGGCCTAAGCTCCTACGAGCAGTACTTC.